The clone carrying this TCR beta chain turned up a few times. These data originate in a study of technical replicates of blood from several donors. CDR1 is SGHVS and CDR2 is FQNEAQ in the germline V gene. There are 14 residues in the CDR3. V lost 5 bases and J 2 bases, leaving 13 bases between the germline ends. Produced via immunoSEQ multiplex PCR; TCRdb's table is partial and in-frame only. Among about 73,000 clones listed, 85% to 95% were seen once. Sequencing was done on a sample of PBMCs. The receptor's source is a human donor in good health. Some clones in this sample may be carry-over from other donors' samples. The rearrangement joins TRBV7-8 to TRBJ2-7, with D hard to call. The chain's CDR3 is CASSPDIITYEQYF. The CDR3 coding sequence is TGTGCCAGCAGCCCCGACATAATTACCTACGAGCAGTACTTC.